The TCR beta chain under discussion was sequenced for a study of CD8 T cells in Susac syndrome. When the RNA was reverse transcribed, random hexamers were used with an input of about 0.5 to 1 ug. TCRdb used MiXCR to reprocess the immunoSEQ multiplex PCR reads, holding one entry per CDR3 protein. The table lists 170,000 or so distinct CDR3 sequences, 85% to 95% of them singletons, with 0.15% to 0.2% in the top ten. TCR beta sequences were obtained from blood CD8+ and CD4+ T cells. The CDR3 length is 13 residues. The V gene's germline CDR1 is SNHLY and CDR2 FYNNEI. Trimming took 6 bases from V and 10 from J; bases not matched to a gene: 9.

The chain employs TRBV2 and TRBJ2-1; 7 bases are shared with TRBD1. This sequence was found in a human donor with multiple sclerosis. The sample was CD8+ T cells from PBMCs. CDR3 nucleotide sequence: TGTGCCAGCAGACGGACAGGCTTGTACGAGCAGTTCTTC. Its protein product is CASRRTGLYEQFF. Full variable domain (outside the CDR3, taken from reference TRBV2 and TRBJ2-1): EPEVTQTPSHQVTQMGQEVILRCVPISNHLYFYWYRQILGQKVEFLVSFYNNEISEKSEIFDDQFSVERPDGSNFTLKIRSTKLEDSAMYFCASRRTGLYEQFFGPGTRLTVL.